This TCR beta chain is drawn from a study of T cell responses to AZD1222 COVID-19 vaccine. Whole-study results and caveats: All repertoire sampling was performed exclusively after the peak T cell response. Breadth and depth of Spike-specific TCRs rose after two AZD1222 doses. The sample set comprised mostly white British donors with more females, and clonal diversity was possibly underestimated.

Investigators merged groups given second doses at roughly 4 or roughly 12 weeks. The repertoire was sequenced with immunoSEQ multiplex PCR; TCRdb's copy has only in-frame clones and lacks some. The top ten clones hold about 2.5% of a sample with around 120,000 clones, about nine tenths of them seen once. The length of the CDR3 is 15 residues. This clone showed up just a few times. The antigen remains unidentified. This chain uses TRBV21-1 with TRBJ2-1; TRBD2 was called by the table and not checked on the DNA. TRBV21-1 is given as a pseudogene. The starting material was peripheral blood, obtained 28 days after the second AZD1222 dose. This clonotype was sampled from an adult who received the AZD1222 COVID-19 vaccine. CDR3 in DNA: TGTGCCAGCGGTCGTGGCGGGGGGGCGTACAATGAGCAGTTCTTC. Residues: CASGRGGGAYNEQFF.